This note documents a single T cell receptor beta chain sequence. Antigen: not known. Patients were all untreated before their thyroid surgery. This CDR3 spans 14 amino acids. The V end was cut by 1 base, the J end by 5 bases, with 15 bases between. Per germline, CDR1 GTSNPN and CDR2 SVGIG (reference sequence). The data were taken from a study of metastatic and nonmetastatic thyroid tumors. Study information: From malignant and benign thyroid patients, repertoires in blood and in tumor or nodule tissue were compared.

Findings and caveats of the study: Benign nodules were reported to have significantly lower TCR beta diversity than malignant thyroid tumors, in blood and tumor.

As processed by the authors: Built for papillary thyroid cancer, a distant-metastasis classifier drew on CDR3 differences across clinicopathological groups. TCRdb recomputed clones from the PCR reads via MiXCR. TCRdb's processing, not the authors', yielded these V and J calls. In the table there are 14,000 to 15,000 clones, 23% of which are singletons. V usage is TRBV30 and J usage is TRBJ2-7, with TRBD2 as a possible D gene (6 bases). The sequence came from a female donor with papillary thyroid cancer or a benign thyroid nodule (not recorded which). Some clones in this sample may be carry-over from other donors' samples. The sequenced material came from tumor tissue. For the CDR3, the DNA is TGTGCCTGGAGTGAGGCCGGGAGAGGTGACGAGCAGTACTTC. It encodes CAWSEAGRGDEQYF. The full variable domain, completed using reference TRBV30 and TRBJ2-7, is SQTIHQWPATLVQPVGSPLSLECTVEGTSNPNLYWYRQAAGRGLQLLFYSVGIGQISSEVPQNLSASRPQDRQFILSSKKLLLSDSGFYLCAWSEAGRGDEQYFGPGTRLTVT.